The rows below give T cell receptor beta chains drawn from one sample of a study of blood T cell repertoires in COVID-19. Sequencing used immunoSEQ multiplex PCR; TCRdb keeps in-frame clones, though not all of them. The table shows about 260,000 clones, with nearly 90% occurring only once. Sequencing used peripheral blood. Source of these receptors: a human donor in a cohort sampled during active COVID-19. Both conserved end residues are part of each CDR3. A D gene is named only where the DNA matches it firmly. Rows may omit the clone size; those that give it use once, few, many or a size class.

v_gene: TRBV2
j_gene: TRBJ2-7
abundance: .
d_gene: TRBD1
CDR3nt: TGTGCCAGCCGCCTCGGGACAGGGTGGTTTTCCGAGCAGTACTTC
CDR3aa: CASRLGTGWFSEQYF

v_gene: TRBV5-1
j_gene: TRBJ2-7
abundance: .
d_gene: TRBD2
CDR3nt: TGCGCCAGCAGCCCGGGGAGGGGCCTATCCTACGAGCAGTACTTC
CDR3aa: CASSPGRGLSYEQYF

v_gene: TRBV3-1/TRBV3-2
j_gene: TRBJ2-5
abundance: .
d_gene: TRBD2
CDR3nt: TGTGCCAGCAGCCAAGTAACTAGCGGAGAGACCCAGTACTTC
CDR3aa: CASSQVTSGETQYF

v_gene: TRBV5-1
j_gene: TRBJ2-7
abundance: .
d_gene: TRBD2
CDR3nt: TGCGCCAGCAGCTTGGCCGGGGGGTTCCGGTCCTACGAGCAGTACTTC
CDR3aa: CASSLAGGFRSYEQYF

v_gene: TRBV18
j_gene: TRBJ1-4
abundance: .
d_gene: TRBD1
CDR3nt: TGTGCCAGCTCACCAAGGGCGGACAGGGCAGGAGAAAAACTGTTTTTT
CDR3aa: CASSPRADRAGEKLFF

v_gene: TRBV7-2
j_gene: TRBJ2-1
abundance: .
d_gene: .
CDR3nt: TGTGCCAGCAGCCTGAGGGGGTTCTCCTACAATGAGCAGTTCTTC
CDR3aa: CASSLRGFSYNEQFF

v_gene: TRBV4-3
j_gene: TRBJ2-6
abundance: once
d_gene: TRBD1
CDR3nt: TGCGCCAGTTCCGGATCCGGGACAGGGGCGAGTGGGGCCAACGTCCTGACTTTC
CDR3aa: CASSGSGTGASGANVLTF

v_gene: TRBV6-1
j_gene: TRBJ1-2
abundance: .
d_gene: .
CDR3nt: TGTGCCAGCAGTGAGAACAGGTGGATGGGCGATGGCTACACCTTC
CDR3aa: CASSENRWMGDGYTF

v_gene: TRBV9
j_gene: TRBJ2-1
abundance: .
d_gene: TRBD2
CDR3nt: TGTGCCAGCAGCGTGGGCGGGGGTTACAATGAGCAGTTCTTC
CDR3aa: CASSVGGGYNEQFF

v_gene: TRBV4-3
j_gene: TRBJ1-5
abundance: .
d_gene: .
CDR3nt: TGCGCCAGCAGCCCTGACATGGTCAATCAGCCCCAGCATTTT
CDR3aa: CASSPDMVNQPQHF

v_gene: TRBV19
j_gene: TRBJ1-2
abundance: .
d_gene: TRBD1
CDR3nt: TGTGCCAGTAGTCCCGACAGGGACTATGGCTACACCTTC
CDR3aa: CASSPDRDYGYTF

v_gene: TRBV9
j_gene: TRBJ2-3
abundance: .
d_gene: TRBD2
CDR3nt: TGTGCCAGCAGCGGACTAGCGGGAGAAACCACAGATACGCAGTATTTT
CDR3aa: CASSGLAGETTDTQYF

v_gene: TRBV20-1
j_gene: TRBJ2-7
abundance: once
d_gene: .
CDR3nt: TGCAGTGCTAGTAGGCCTGGCGGAAGCTCCTACGAGCAGTACTTC
CDR3aa: CSASRPGGSSYEQYF

v_gene: TRBV4-3
j_gene: TRBJ2-5
abundance: .
d_gene: TRBD2
CDR3nt: TGCGCCAGCAGCCAAGATCCTCGGGGGGGCAGAGAGACCCAGTACTTC
CDR3aa: CASSQDPRGGRETQYF

v_gene: TRBV19
j_gene: TRBJ2-7
abundance: .
d_gene: TRBD2
CDR3nt: TGTGCCAGTAGTATGACGGGCGGGAGCCCCTACGAGCAGTACTTC
CDR3aa: CASSMTGGSPYEQYF

v_gene: TRBV9
j_gene: TRBJ2-7
abundance: .
d_gene: TRBD2
CDR3nt: TGTGCCAGCAGCGCGGGACTAGCGGCCTACGAGCAGTACTTC
CDR3aa: CASSAGLAAYEQYF

v_gene: TRBV7-9
j_gene: TRBJ1-4
abundance: .
d_gene: .
CDR3nt: TGTGCCAGCAGCTTTCAAACAACTAATGAAAAACTGTTTTTT
CDR3aa: CASSFQTTNEKLFF

v_gene: TRBV5-1
j_gene: TRBJ2-7
abundance: .
d_gene: TRBD2
CDR3nt: TGCGCCAGCGCAGGGACTAGCGGATCCTACGAGCAGTACTTC
CDR3aa: CASAGTSGSYEQYF

v_gene: TRBV19
j_gene: TRBJ1-2
abundance: .
d_gene: TRBD1
CDR3nt: TGTGCCAGTAGTATTCAGGGGGACTATGGCTACACCTTC
CDR3aa: CASSIQGDYGYTF

v_gene: TRBV19
j_gene: TRBJ2-4
abundance: once
d_gene: TRBD1
CDR3nt: TGTGCCAGTAGTATAGACCCGGAAGGGGGCCTAGCCAAAAACATTCAGTACTTC
CDR3aa: CASSIDPEGGLAKNIQYF

v_gene: TRBV7-2
j_gene: TRBJ2-7
abundance: once
d_gene: .
CDR3nt: TGTGCCAGCAGCTTAGGAGGAGGAGTGGAGTTGGAGCAGTACTTC
CDR3aa: CASSLGGGVELEQYF

v_gene: TRBV5-6
j_gene: TRBJ1-5
abundance: .
d_gene: TRBD1
CDR3nt: TGTGCCAGCAGCCGCGGGGACAGGGGCCCGTTCAGCAATCAGCCCCAGCATTTT
CDR3aa: CASSRGDRGPFSNQPQHF

v_gene: TRBV7-7
j_gene: TRBJ2-5
abundance: .
d_gene: .
CDR3nt: TGTGCTAGCAGCTTAGGCAGGGTGTACCAAGAGACCCAGTACTTC
CDR3aa: CASSLGRVYQETQYF

v_gene: TRBV27
j_gene: TRBJ2-1
abundance: .
d_gene: TRBD2
CDR3nt: TGTGCCAGCAGCCCCACTAGCGGGGTATACAATGAGCAGTTCTTC
CDR3aa: CASSPTSGVYNEQFF

v_gene: TRBV20-1
j_gene: TRBJ2-5
abundance: .
d_gene: TRBD1
CDR3nt: TGCAGTGCTAGTGCCGGGACAGGGGGAGAGACCCAGTACTTC
CDR3aa: CSASAGTGGETQYF

v_gene: TRBV28
j_gene: TRBJ1-1
abundance: .
d_gene: .
CDR3nt: TGTGCCAGCACCTCGTCCGGGACTGAAGCTTTCTTT
CDR3aa: CASTSSGTEAFF

v_gene: TRBV9
j_gene: TRBJ1-1
abundance: .
d_gene: TRBD1
CDR3nt: TGTGCCAGCAGCCGACAGGGGGCGGGGAACACTGAAGCTTTCTTT
CDR3aa: CASSRQGAGNTEAFF

v_gene: TRBV5-1
j_gene: TRBJ1-4
abundance: .
d_gene: .
CDR3nt: TGCGCCAGCAGCTCCCAGGGCCAGGGTGTTGAAAAACTGTTTTTT
CDR3aa: CASSSQGQGVEKLFF

v_gene: TRBV3-1/TRBV3-2
j_gene: TRBJ1-2
abundance: once
d_gene: TRBD1
CDR3nt: TGTGCCAGCAGCCTGAGAGACAGGGGAAGGGACGGCTACACCTTC
CDR3aa: CASSLRDRGRDGYTF

v_gene: TRBV4-1
j_gene: TRBJ2-7
abundance: .
d_gene: TRBD2
CDR3nt: TGCGCCAGCAGCCATCCACTAGCGGGTGCCTACGAGCAGTACTTC
CDR3aa: CASSHPLAGAYEQYF

v_gene: TRBV2
j_gene: TRBJ1-6
abundance: .
d_gene: .
CDR3nt: TGTGCCAGCGGAGTAAATTCACCCCTCCACTTT
CDR3aa: CASGVNSPLHF

v_gene: TRBV19
j_gene: TRBJ1-2
abundance: .
d_gene: .
CDR3nt: TGTGCCAGTAGTACAGGGATTAGCTATGGCTACACCTTC
CDR3aa: CASSTGISYGYTF

v_gene: TRBV28
j_gene: TRBJ2-7
abundance: .
d_gene: .
CDR3nt: TGTGCCAGCAGACTCAGGTCTACCTACGAGCAGTACTTC
CDR3aa: CASRLRSTYEQYF

v_gene: TRBV11-2
j_gene: TRBJ1-3
abundance: .
d_gene: .
CDR3nt: TGTGCCAGCAGCTTAGATTACCTTTGGCCACAGGAGACCATATATTTT
CDR3aa: CASSLDYLWPQETIYF

v_gene: TRBV5-1
j_gene: TRBJ1-5
abundance: .
d_gene: TRBD1
CDR3nt: TGCGCCAGCAGCGTATGGACAGGGGGCGATCAGCCCCAGCATTTT
CDR3aa: CASSVWTGGDQPQHF

v_gene: TRBV3-1/TRBV3-2
j_gene: TRBJ2-7
abundance: .
d_gene: .
CDR3nt: TGTGCCAGCAGCCAAGAATTAAGCGGACCGTACGAGCAGTACTTC
CDR3aa: CASSQELSGPYEQYF

v_gene: TRBV7-8
j_gene: TRBJ1-4
abundance: .
d_gene: .
CDR3nt: TGTGCCAGCAGCCTCGCCTCGGGAGCCAAAAAACTGTTTTTT
CDR3aa: CASSLASGAKKLFF

v_gene: TRBV21-1
j_gene: TRBJ1-2
abundance: .
d_gene: .
CDR3nt: TGTGCCAGCAGACCGGGACATAATAACTATGGCTACACCTTC
CDR3aa: CASRPGHNNYGYTF

v_gene: TRBV19
j_gene: TRBJ1-1
abundance: .
d_gene: .
CDR3nt: TGTGCCAGTAGTATAGTTTTCGAGACTGAAGCTTTCTTT
CDR3aa: CASSIVFETEAFF

v_gene: TRBV5-1
j_gene: TRBJ2-7
abundance: .
d_gene: TRBD2
CDR3nt: TGCGCCAGCAGCGGCAGCGGGGGGGAGTACGAGCAGTACTTC
CDR3aa: CASSGSGGEYEQYF

v_gene: TRBV3-1/TRBV3-2
j_gene: TRBJ2-5
abundance: .
d_gene: .
CDR3nt: TGTGCCAGCAGCCAAGGCCGCGGACAAGAGACCCAGTACTTC
CDR3aa: CASSQGRGQETQYF

v_gene: TRBV7-3
j_gene: TRBJ2-1
abundance: .
d_gene: TRBD2
CDR3nt: TGTGCCAGCAGCTCCGGACTAGCGGTTTACAATGAGCAGTTCTTC
CDR3aa: CASSSGLAVYNEQFF

v_gene: TRBV5-4
j_gene: TRBJ2-3
abundance: .
d_gene: TRBD1
CDR3nt: TGTGCCAGCAGCTTTAGGGCAGGGGGTCCAGATACGCAGTATTTT
CDR3aa: CASSFRAGGPDTQYF

v_gene: TRBV10-2
j_gene: TRBJ2-7
abundance: .
d_gene: TRBD2
CDR3nt: TGCGCCAGTCAAGCGGGAGCTGGGGGCAAGCAGTACTTC
CDR3aa: CASQAGAGGKQYF

v_gene: TRBV30
j_gene: TRBJ1-2
abundance: .
d_gene: .
CDR3nt: TGTGCCTGGAGTATCGCCCTAAACTATGGCTACACCTTC
CDR3aa: CAWSIALNYGYTF

v_gene: TRBV24-1
j_gene: TRBJ1-1
abundance: .
d_gene: .
CDR3nt: TGTGCCACCAGTGACCTCAGGGACACTGAAGCTTTCTTT
CDR3aa: CATSDLRDTEAFF

v_gene: TRBV19
j_gene: TRBJ1-2
abundance: .
d_gene: .
CDR3nt: TGTGCCAGTGGCACTGCTCCGGGATATGGCTACACCTTC
CDR3aa: CASGTAPGYGYTF

v_gene: TRBV27
j_gene: TRBJ1-4
abundance: .
d_gene: .
CDR3nt: TGTGCCAGCAGCTCTCAAATGACAACCTGGCATGAAAAACTGTTTTTT
CDR3aa: CASSSQMTTWHEKLFF

v_gene: TRBV28
j_gene: TRBJ2-2
abundance: .
d_gene: .
CDR3nt: TGTGCCAGCAGCACTAACACCGGGGAGCTGTTTTTT
CDR3aa: CASSTNTGELFF

v_gene: TRBV7-9
j_gene: TRBJ2-3
abundance: .
d_gene: .
CDR3nt: TGTGCCAGCAGCTTTGAGAGGGCCAGTCAGTATTTT
CDR3aa: CASSFERASQYF

v_gene: TRBV25-1
j_gene: TRBJ1-3
abundance: few
d_gene: TRBD1
CDR3nt: TGTGCCAGCAGTCCGGGACAGGCTGGAAACACCATATATTTT
CDR3aa: CASSPGQAGNTIYF

v_gene: TRBV9
j_gene: TRBJ1-2
abundance: .
d_gene: .
CDR3nt: TGTGCCAGCAGCGGCCAACAGGGAGCTAACTATGGCTACACCTTC
CDR3aa: CASSGQQGANYGYTF